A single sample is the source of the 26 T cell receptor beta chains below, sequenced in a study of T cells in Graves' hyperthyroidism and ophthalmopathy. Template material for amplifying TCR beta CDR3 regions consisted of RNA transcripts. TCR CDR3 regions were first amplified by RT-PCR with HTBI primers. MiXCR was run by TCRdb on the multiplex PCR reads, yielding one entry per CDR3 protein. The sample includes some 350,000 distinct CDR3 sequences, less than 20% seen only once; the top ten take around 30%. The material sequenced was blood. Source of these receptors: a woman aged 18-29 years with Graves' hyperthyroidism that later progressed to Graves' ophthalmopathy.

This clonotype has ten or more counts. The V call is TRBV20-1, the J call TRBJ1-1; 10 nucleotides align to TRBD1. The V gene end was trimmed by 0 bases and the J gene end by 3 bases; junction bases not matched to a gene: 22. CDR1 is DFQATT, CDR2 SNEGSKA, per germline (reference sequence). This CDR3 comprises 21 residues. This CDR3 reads CSARDRAPVFLGTGVHTEAFF. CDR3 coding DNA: TGCAGTGCTAGAGACCGGGCGCCAGTCTTCCTCGGGACAGGGGTTCACACTGAAGCTTTCTTT.

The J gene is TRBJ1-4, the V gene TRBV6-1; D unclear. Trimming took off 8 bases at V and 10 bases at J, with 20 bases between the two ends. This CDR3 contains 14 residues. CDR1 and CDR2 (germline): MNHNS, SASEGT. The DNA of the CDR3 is TGTGCCAGCTGTCCGGCGGGCGGCCGGAGAAAACTGTTTTTT. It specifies CASCPAGGRRKLFF.

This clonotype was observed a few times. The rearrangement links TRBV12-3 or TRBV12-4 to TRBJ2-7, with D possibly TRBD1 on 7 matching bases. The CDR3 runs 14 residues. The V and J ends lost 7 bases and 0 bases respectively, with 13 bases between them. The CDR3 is CASTWGDSSYEQYF. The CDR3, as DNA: TGTGCCAGCACCTGGGGGGACAGCTCCTACGAGCAGTACTTC.

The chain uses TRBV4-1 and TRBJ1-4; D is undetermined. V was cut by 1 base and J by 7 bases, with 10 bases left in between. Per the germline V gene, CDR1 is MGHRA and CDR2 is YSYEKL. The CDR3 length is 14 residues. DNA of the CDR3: TGCGCCAGCAGCCAAGTCTGGAGGGCTGAAAAACTGTTTTTT. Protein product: CASSQVWRAEKLFF.

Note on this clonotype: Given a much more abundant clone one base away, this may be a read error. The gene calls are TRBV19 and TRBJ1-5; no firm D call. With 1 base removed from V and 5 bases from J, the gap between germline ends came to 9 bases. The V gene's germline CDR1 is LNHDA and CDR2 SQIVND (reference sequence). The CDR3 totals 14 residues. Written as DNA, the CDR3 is TGTGCCAGTAGTATAGGCTTAGTGTATCAGCCCCAGCATTTT. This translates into CASSIGLVYQPQHF.

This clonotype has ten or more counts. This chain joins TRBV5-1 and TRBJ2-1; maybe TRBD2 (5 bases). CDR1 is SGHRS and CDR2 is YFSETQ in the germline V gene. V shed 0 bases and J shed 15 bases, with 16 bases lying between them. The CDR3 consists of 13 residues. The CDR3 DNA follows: TGCGCCAGCAGCTTGGGGCCTGAGGGATATCGGTTCTTC. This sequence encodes CASSLGPEGYRFF.

This CDR3 is CSASSQAPLAGGSNEQFF. In nucleotides, the CDR3 is TGCAGTGCCAGCAGCCAGGCGCCCCTAGCGGGAGGGAGCAATGAGCAGTTCTTC. The chain is built from TRBV20-1 and TRBJ2-1; 12 bases agree with TRBD2. Looked up from germline, CDR1 is DFQATT and CDR2 is SNEGSKA (reference sequence). The CDR3 is made up of 18 amino acids. Trimming cost V 6 bases and J 6 bases; bases outside gene matches: 18.

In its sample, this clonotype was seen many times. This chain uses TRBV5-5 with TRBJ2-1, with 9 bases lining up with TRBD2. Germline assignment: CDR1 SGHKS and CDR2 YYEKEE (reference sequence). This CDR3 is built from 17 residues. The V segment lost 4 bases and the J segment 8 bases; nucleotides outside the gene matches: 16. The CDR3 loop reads CASSPTRLADKGHEQFF. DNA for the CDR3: TGTGCCAGCAGCCCTACCCGACTAGCGGACAAGGGGCATGAGCAGTTCTTC.

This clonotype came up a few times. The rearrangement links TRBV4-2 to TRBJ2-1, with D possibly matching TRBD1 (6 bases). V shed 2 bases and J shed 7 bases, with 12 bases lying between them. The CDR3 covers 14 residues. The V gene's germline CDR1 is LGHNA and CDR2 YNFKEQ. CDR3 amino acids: CASSQPYRENEQFF. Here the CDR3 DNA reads TGTGCCAGCAGCCAACCCTACAGGGAAAATGAGCAGTTCTTC.

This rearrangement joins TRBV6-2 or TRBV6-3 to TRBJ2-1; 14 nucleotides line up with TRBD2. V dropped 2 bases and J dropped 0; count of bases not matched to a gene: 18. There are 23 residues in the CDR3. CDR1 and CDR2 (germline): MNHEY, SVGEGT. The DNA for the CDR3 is TGTGCCAGCAGTTACGATCCGACAGGGGTGTCGACTAGCGGGAGGGCCTCCTACAATGAGCAGTTCTTC. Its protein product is CASSYDPTGVSTSGRASYNEQFF.

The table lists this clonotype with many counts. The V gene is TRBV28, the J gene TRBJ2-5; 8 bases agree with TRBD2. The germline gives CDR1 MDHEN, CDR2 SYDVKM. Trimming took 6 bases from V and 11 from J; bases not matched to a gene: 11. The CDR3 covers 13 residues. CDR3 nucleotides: TGTGCCAGCAGCTCACCGGGACTAGAGAATCAGTACTTC. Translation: CASSSPGLENQYF.

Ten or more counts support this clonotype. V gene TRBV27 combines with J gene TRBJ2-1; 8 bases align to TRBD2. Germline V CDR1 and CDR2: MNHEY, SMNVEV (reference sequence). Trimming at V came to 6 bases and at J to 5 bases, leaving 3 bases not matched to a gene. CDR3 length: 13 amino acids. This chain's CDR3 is CASSPGGDNEQFF. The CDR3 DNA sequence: TGTGCCAGCAGCCCGGGGGGGGACAATGAGCAGTTCTTC.

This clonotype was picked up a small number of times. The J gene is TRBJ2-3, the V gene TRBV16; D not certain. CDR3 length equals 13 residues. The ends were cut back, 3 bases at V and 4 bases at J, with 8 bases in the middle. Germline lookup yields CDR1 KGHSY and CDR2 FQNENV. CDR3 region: CASSHGLADTQYF. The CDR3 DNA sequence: TGTGCCAGCAGCCACGGTCTAGCAGATACGCAGTATTTT.

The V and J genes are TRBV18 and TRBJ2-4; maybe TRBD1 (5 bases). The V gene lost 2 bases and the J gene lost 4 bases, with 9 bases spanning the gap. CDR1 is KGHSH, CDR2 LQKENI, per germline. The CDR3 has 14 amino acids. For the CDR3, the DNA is TGTGCCAGCTCACCAAGGACACTAAAAAACATTCAGTACTTC. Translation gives CASSPRTLKNIQYF.

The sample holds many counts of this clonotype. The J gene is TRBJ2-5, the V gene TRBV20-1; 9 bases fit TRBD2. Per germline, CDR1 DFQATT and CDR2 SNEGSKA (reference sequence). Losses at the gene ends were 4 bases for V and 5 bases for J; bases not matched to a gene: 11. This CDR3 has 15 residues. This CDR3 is CSATPSAGGGETQYF. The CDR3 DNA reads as TGCAGTGCTACCCCCTCCGCGGGAGGGGGGGAGACCCAGTACTTC.

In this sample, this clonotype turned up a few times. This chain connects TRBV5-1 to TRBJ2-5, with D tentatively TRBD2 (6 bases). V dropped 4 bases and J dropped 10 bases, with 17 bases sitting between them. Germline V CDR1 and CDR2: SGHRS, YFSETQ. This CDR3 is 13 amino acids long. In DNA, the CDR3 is TGCGCCAGCAGCGATGGCACGACTAGGGTCCAGTACTTC. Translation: CASSDGTTRVQYF.

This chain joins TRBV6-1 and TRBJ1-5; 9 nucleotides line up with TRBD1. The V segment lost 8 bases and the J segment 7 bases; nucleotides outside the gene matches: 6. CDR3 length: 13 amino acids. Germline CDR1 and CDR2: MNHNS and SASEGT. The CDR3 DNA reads TGTGCCAGCGGGACAGGGACCAACCAGCCCCAGCATTTT. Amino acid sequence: CASGTGTNQPQHF.

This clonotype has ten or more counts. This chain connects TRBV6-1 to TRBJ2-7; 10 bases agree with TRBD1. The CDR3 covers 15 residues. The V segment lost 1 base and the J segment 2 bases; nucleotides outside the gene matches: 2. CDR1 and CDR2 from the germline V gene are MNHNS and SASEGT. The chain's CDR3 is CASSEVGTGAYEQYF. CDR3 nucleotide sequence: TGTGCCAGCAGTGAAGTAGGGACAGGGGCCTACGAGCAGTACTTC.

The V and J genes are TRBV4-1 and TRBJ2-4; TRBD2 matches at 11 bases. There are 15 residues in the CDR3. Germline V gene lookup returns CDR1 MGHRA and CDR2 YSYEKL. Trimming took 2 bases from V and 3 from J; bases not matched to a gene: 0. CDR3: CASSQLAGGKNIQYF. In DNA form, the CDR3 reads TGCGCCAGCAGCCAACTAGCGGGAGGCAAAAACATTCAGTACTTC.

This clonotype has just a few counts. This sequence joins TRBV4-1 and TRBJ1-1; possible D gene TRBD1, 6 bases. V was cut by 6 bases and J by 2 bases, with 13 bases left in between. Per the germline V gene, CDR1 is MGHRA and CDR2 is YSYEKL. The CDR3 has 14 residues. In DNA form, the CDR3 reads TGCGCCAGCAGACTTGGGACACGTAACACTGAAGCTTTCTTT. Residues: CASRLGTRNTEAFF.

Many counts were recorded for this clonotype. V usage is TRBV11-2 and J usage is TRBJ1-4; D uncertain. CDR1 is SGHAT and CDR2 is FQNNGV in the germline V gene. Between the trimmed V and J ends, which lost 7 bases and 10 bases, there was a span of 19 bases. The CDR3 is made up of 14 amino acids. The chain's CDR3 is CASNKGPEKLKLFF. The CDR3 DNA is TGTGCCAGCAACAAAGGTCCGGAGAAACTAAAACTGTTTTTT.

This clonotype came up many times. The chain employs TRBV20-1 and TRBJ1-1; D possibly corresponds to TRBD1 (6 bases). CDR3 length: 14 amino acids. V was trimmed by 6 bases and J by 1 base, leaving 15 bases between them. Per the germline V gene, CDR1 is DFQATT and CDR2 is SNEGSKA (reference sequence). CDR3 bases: TGCAGTGCGCTAAATACGGGACAGAACACTGAAGCTTTCTTT. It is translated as CSALNTGQNTEAFF.

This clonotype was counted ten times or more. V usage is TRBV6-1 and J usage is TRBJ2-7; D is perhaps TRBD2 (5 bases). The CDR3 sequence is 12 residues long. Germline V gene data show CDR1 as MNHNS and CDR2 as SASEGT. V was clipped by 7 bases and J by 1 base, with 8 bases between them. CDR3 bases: TGTGCCAGCACGGGATATTCCTACGAGCAGTACTTC. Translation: CASTGYSYEQYF.

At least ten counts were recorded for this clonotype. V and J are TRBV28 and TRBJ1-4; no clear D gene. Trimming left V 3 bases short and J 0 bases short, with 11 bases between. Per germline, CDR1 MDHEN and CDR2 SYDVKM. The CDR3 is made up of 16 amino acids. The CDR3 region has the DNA TGTGCCAGCAGTTTCCGGGAGGGTGCAACTAATGAAAAACTGTTTTTT. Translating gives CASSFREGATNEKLFF.

CDR3 loop: CASSKTSGSRWDTQYF. The DNA of the CDR3 is TGTGCCAGCAGCAAGACTAGCGGCTCGCGTTGGGATACGCAGTATTTT. The chain links TRBV11-2 to TRBJ2-3; TRBD2 aligns across 9 bases. The V segment lost 5 bases and the J segment 6 bases; nucleotides outside the gene matches: 12. Germline V gene sequence: CDR1 SGHAT, CDR2 FQNNGV. The CDR3 totals 16 residues.

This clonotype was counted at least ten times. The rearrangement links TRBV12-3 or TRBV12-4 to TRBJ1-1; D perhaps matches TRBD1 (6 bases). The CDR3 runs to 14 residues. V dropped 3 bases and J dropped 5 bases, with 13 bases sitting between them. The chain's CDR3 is CASSFYSGATEAFF. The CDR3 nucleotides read TGTGCCAGCAGTTTTTACTCGGGGGCAACTGAAGCTTTCTTT.